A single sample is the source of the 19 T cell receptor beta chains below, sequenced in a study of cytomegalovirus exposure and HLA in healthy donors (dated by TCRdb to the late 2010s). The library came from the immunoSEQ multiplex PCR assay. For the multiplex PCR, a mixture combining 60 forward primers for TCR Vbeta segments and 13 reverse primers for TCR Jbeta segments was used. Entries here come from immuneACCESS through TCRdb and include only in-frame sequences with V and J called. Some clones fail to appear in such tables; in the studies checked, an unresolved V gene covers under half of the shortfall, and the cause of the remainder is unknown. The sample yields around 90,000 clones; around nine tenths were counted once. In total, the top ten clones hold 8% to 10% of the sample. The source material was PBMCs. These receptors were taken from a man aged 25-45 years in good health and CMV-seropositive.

CDR3 nucleotide sequence: TGTGCCAGCAGCCCCAGACAGGGGCTAGCCTACGAGCAGTACTTC. Protein product: CASSPRQGLAYEQYF. This rearrangement joins TRBV2 to TRBJ2-7; TRBD1 matches 8 bases. In germline, CDR1 is SNHLY, CDR2 FYNNEI. J lost 2 bases, V lost 6 bases, and 9 bases had no gene match. This CDR3 region has 15 residues.

The chain's CDR3 is CASSAQGTSGADTQYF. The CDR3 DNA is TGTGCCAGCAGTGCTCAAGGGACTAGCGGAGCAGATACGCAGTATTTT. The V call is TRBV6-1, the J call TRBJ2-3; 11 bases fit TRBD2. CDR1 is MNHNS and CDR2 is SASEGT in the germline V gene. The CDR3 is 16 residues long. With 4 bases clipped from V and 4 bases from J, the junction kept 7 bases outside the gene matches.

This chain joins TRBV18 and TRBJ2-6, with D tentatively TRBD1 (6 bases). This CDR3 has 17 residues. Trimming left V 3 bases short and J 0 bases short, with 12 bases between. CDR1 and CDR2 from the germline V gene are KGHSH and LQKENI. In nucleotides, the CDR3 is TGTGCCAGCTCACCGTCGACAGGATACTCTGGGGCCAACGTCCTGACTTTC. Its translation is CASSPSTGYSGANVLTF.

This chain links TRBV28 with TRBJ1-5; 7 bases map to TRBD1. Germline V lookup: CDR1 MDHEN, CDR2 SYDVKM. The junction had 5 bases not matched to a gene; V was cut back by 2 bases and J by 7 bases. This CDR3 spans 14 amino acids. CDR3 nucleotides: TGTGCCAGCAGTTTAACAGGGGCTCGACAGCCCCAGCATTTT. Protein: CASSLTGARQPQHF.

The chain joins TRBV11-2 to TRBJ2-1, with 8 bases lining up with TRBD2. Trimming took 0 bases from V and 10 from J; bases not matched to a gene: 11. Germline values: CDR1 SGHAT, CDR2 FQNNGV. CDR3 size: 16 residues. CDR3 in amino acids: CASSLDLSGRVLEQFF. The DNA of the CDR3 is TGTGCCAGCAGCTTAGATCTAAGCGGGAGAGTTTTAGAGCAGTTCTTC. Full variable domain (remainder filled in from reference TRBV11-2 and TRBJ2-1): EAGVAQSPRYKIIEKRQSVAFWCNPISGHATLYWYQQILGQGPKLLIQFQNNGVVDDSQLPKDRFSAERLKGVDSTLKIQPAKLEDSAVYLCASSLDLSGRVLEQFFGPGTRLTVL.

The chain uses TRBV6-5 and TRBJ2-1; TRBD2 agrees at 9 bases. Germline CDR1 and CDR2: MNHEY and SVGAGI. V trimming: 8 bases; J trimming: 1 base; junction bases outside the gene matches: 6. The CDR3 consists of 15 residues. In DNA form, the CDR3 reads TGTGCCAGCGGTACGCTAGCGGGGTCCTACAATGAGCAGTTCTTC. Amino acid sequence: CASGTLAGSYNEQFF.

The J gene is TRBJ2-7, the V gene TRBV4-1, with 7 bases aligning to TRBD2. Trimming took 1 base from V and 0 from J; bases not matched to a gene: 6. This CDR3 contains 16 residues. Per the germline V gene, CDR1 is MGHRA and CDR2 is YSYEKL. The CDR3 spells CASSQGGGGSSYEQYF. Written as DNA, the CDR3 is TGCGCCAGCAGCCAAGGGGGCGGGGGTAGCTCCTACGAGCAGTACTTC.

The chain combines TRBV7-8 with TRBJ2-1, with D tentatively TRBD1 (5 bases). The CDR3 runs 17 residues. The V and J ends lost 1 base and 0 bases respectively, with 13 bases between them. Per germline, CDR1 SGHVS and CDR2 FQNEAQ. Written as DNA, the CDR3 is TGTGCCAGCAGCTTAGATTTGAAGGGGCGCTCCTACAATGAGCAGTTCTTC. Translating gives CASSLDLKGRSYNEQFF.

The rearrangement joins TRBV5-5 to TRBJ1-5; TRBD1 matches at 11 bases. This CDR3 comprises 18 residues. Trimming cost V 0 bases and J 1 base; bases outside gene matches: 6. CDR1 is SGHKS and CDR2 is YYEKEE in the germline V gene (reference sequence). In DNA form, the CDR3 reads TGTGCCAGCAGCTTGGAGGGACAGGGGGGATACAGCAATCAGCCCCAGCATTTT. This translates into CASSLEGQGGYSNQPQHF.

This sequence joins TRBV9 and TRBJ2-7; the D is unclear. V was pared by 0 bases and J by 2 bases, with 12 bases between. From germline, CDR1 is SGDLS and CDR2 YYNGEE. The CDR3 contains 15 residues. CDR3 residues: CASSVGGSSAYEQYF. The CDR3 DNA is TGTGCCAGCAGCGTAGGAGGAAGTTCCGCCTACGAGCAGTACTTC. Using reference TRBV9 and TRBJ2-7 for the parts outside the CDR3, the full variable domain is DSGVTQTPKHLITATGQRVTLRCSPRSGDLSVYWYQQSLDQGLQFLIQYYNGEERAKGNILERFSAQQFPDLHSELNLSSLELGDSALYFCASSVGGSSAYEQYFGPGTRLTVT.

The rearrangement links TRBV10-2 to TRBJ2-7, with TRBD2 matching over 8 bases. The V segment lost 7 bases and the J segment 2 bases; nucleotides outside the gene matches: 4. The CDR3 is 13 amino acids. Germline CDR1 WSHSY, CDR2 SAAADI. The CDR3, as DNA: TGCGCCAGCAATCCGGGAGGGCCCTACGAGCAGTACTTC. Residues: CASNPGGPYEQYF.

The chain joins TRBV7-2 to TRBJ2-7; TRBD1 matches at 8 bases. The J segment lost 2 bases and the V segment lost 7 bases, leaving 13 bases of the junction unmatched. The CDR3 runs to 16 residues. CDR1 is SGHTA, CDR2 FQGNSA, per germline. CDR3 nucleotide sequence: TGTGCCAGCACTTCCTCGCTCGGGACAGGTACCTACGAGCAGTACTTC. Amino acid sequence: CASTSSLGTGTYEQYF.

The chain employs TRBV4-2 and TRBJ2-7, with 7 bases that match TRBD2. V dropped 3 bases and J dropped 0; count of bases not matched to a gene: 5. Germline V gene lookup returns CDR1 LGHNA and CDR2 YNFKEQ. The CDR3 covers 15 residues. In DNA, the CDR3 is TGTGCCAGCAGCCAGTCTAGCGGAACCTCCTACGAGCAGTACTTC. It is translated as CASSQSSGTSYEQYF.

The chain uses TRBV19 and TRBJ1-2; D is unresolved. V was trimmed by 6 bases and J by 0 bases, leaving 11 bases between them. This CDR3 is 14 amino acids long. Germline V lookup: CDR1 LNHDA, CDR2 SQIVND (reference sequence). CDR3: CASRANEANYGYTF. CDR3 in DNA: TGTGCCAGTAGGGCCAACGAAGCTAACTATGGCTACACCTTC.

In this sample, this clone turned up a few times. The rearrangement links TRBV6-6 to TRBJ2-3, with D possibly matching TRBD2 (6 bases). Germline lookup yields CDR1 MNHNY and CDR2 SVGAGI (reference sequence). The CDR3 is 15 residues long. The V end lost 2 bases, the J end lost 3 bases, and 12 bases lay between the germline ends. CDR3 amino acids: CASSYTVAGTDTQYF. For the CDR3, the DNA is TGTGCCAGCAGTTACACGGTCGCGGGGACAGATACGCAGTATTTT.

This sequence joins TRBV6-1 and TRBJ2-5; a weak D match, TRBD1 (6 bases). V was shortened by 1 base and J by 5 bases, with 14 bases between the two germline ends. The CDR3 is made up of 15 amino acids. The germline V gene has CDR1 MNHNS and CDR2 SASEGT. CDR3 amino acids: CASSEGSGEYETQYF. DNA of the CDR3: TGTGCCAGCAGTGAAGGTTCAGGGGAGTATGAGACCCAGTACTTC.

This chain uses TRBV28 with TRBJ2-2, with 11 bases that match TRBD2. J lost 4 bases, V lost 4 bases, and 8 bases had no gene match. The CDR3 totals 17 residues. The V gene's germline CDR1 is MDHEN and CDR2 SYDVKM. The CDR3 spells CASSSGTSGRGTGELFF. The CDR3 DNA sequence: TGTGCCAGCAGTTCTGGGACTAGCGGTCGCGGCACCGGGGAGCTGTTTTTT.

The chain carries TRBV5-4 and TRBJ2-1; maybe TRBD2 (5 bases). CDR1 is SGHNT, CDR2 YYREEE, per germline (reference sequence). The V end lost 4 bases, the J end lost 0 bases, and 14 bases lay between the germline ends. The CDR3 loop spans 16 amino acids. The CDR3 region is CASSPKQSGSYNEQFF. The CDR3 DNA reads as TGTGCCAGCAGCCCCAAACAAAGCGGCTCCTACAATGAGCAGTTCTTC.

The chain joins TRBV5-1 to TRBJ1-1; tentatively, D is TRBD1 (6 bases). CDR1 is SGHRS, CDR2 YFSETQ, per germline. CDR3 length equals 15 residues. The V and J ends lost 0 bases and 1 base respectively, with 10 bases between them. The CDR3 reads CASSLDGQKNTEAFF. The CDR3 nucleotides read TGCGCCAGCAGCTTGGATGGACAGAAGAACACTGAAGCTTTCTTT.